This is a list of T cell receptor beta chains from one sample in a study of cytomegalovirus exposure and HLA in healthy donors. Here immunoSEQ multiplex PCR was the method, and the copy in TCRdb shows in-frame clones only, minus some. Of 160,000 or so clones in the sample, about two thirds are singletons; the top ten hold approximately 3%. Material: PBMCs. All receptors come from a woman aged 25 to 39 in good health and CMV-seronegative. Both conserved end residues are part of each CDR3. The D gene is left open where the match is weak. Part of the rows lack a size; the others show once, few, many or a class for expanded clones.

V gene	D gene	J gene	clone size	CDR3 DNA	CDR3 protein
TRBV4-3	.	TRBJ2-3	.	TGCGCCAGCAGCCAAGAAGGAAGGACTAGCACAGATACGCAGTATTTT	CASSQEGRTSTDTQYF
TRBV30	.	TRBJ1-3	.	TGTGCCTGGAGGGCCGCTAGCTCTGGAAACACCATATATTTT	CAWRAASSGNTIYF
TRBV19	TRBD2	TRBJ2-7	.	TGTGCCAGTAGTGTCGGGGGGATCCCCTACGAGCAGTACTTC	CASSVGGIPYEQYF
TRBV4-2	.	TRBJ2-3	.	TGTGCCAGCAGCTTGGTGACGGGGCGGGACGATACGCAGTATTTT	CASSLVTGRDDTQYF
TRBV4-3	TRBD2	TRBJ2-2	.	TGCGCCAGCAGCCAAGATCGGGGGACTAGCGGGAGGTGGTACACCGGGGAGCTGTTTTTT	CASSQDRGTSGRWYTGELFF
TRBV5-1	TRBD2	TRBJ2-1	.	TGCGCCAGCAGCGAACTCCTAGCGGGAGGATACAATGAGCAGTTCTTC	CASSELLAGGYNEQFF
TRBV4-3	TRBD1	TRBJ1-2	.	TGCGCCAGCAGCCAAGATGGACAGGGGGCTTATGGCTACACCTTC	CASSQDGQGAYGYTF
TRBV5-4	TRBD2	TRBJ2-1	.	TGTGCCAGCAGCCCTCTAGCGGGGGGGGTAGAAGAGCAGTTCTTC	CASSPLAGGVEEQFF
TRBV19	.	TRBJ1-1	.	TGTGCCAGTGTGACACGGTCGAACACTGAAGCTTTCTTT	CASVTRSNTEAFF
TRBV9	.	TRBJ2-4	.	TGTGCCAGCAGCGAGGGGGTGGGGCTGGCCAAAAACATTCAGTACTTC	CASSEGVGLAKNIQYF
TRBV7-8	.	TRBJ2-2	.	TGTGCCAGCAGCTTAGACAGCCCCACCGGGGAGCTGTTTTTT	CASSLDSPTGELFF
TRBV5-6	TRBD1	TRBJ1-5	few	TGTGCCAGCAGCCAAAACAGGGACAGTGGTATCAATCAGCCCCAGCATTTT	CASSQNRDSGINQPQHF
TRBV28	.	TRBJ1-5	.	TGTGCCAGCATCACAGCGGTAGGGGGGGCGGGTCAGCCCCAGCATTTT	CASITAVGGAGQPQHF
TRBV18	.	TRBJ1-1	.	TGTGCCAGCTCATCCCCTACAGAGAACACTGAAGCTTTCTTT	CASSSPTENTEAFF
TRBV7-3	.	TRBJ2-1	.	TGTGCCAGCAGCCCGATTGGGGGGTCATCCTACAATGAGCAGTTCTTC	CASSPIGGSSYNEQFF
TRBV4-3	TRBD1	TRBJ1-2	few	TGCGCCAGCAGCCAAGAGGGACAGACTACTGACTATGGCTACCCCTTC	CASSQEGQTTDYGYPF